The clone carrying this TCR beta chain was recorded once. One end of the junction fails to match germline, which may point to a read error. The data were taken from a study of tumor and adjacent non-tumor tissue in lung cancer. RNA was extracted from bulk tissue without any cell sorting. The normal lung tissue was taken more than 3 cm from the tumor edge. Three rounds of nested PCR, following a modified ARM-PCR protocol, produced the TCRbeta library. TCRdb redid the calling of the multiplex PCR reads with MiXCR, one entry per CDR3 protein. The data contain about 76,000 distinct CDR3 sequences, approximately 80% of them singletons. Germline values: CDR1 SGHNT, CDR2 YYREEE (reference sequence). This CDR3 is 18 amino acids long.

The receptor was derived from a man in his 60s with non-small cell lung cancer. The V gene is TRBV5-4, the J gene TRBJ2-2; D might be TRBD2 (5 bases). The sequencing sample was made of distant non-tumor lung tissue. The DNA for the CDR3 is TGTGCCAGCAGCTTGGATGGTCAGCGGCAAACGAGCACCGGGAAGCTGTTTTTT. Translated, it gives CASSLDGQRQTSTGKLFF. Full variable domain (outside the CDR3, taken from reference TRBV5-4 and TRBJ2-2): ETGVTQSPTHLIKTRGQQVTLRCSSQSGHNTVSWYQQALGQGPQFIFQYYREEENGRGNFPPRFSGLQFPNYSSELNVNALELDDSALYLCASSLDGQRQTSTGKLFFGEGSRLTVL.